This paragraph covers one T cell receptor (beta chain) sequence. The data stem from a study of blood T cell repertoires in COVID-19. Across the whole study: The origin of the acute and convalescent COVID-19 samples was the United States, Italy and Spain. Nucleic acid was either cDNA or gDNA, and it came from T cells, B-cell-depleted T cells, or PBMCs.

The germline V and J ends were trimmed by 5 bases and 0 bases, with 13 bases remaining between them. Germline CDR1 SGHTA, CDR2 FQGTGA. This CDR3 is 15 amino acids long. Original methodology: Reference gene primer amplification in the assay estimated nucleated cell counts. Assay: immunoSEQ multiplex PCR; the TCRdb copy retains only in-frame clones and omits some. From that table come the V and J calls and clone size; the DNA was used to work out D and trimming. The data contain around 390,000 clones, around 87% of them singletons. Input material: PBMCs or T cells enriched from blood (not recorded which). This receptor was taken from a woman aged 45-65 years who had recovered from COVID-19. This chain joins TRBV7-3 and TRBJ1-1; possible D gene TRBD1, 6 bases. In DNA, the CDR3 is TGTGCCAGCAGCCCGCACACAGGGTTGAACACTGAAGCTTTCTTT. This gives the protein CASSPHTGLNTEAFF. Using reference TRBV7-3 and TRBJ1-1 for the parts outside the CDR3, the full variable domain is GAGVSQTPSNKVTEKGKYVELRCDPISGHTALYWYRQSLGQGPEFLIYFQGTGAADDSGLPNDRFFAVRPEGSVSTLKIQRTERGDSAVYLCASSPHTGLNTEAFFGQGTRLTVV.